Each of the 7 T cell receptor beta chains below was sequenced from the same sample in a study of graft-versus-host responses after intestinal transplantation. Profiling relied on immunoSEQ multiplex PCR, and the TCRdb table lists in-frame clones only, not all of them. Altogether 57,000 or so clones are present, more than 75% being singletons, with the ten largest covering 2.5% to 3%. The specimen comprised PBMCs, sampled approximately 120 days after intestinal transplantation. The source is a human patient who received an intestinal transplant, so some T cells may come from the graft donor.

This clone has only a few counts. The chain employs TRBV28 and TRBJ1-2; TRBD1 might be the D (6 bases). The germline V gene has CDR1 MDHEN and CDR2 SYDVKM. With 5 bases removed from V and 4 bases from J, the gap between germline ends came to 17 bases. This CDR3 is 15 amino acids long. CDR3 loop: CASSKGVRGSYGYTF. CDR3 DNA sequence: TGTGCCAGCAGTAAGGGCGTCAGGGGCTCCTATGGCTACACCTTC.

Only one count was recorded for this clone. V and J are TRBV4-2 and TRBJ2-7; 8 positions agree with TRBD1. Looked up from germline, CDR1 is LGHNA and CDR2 is YNFKEQ. The CDR3 is made up of 14 amino acids. V shed 3 bases, J shed 5 bases, and the junction held 6 bases outside the gene matches. CDR3 sequence reads: CASSQSAGGHEQYF. CDR3 DNA sequence: TGTGCCAGCAGCCAGTCCGCAGGGGGCCACGAGCAGTACTTC.

This clone occurred once. The V and J genes are TRBV7-2 and TRBJ1-5, with a possible D match to TRBD1 (6 bases). V lost 5 bases, J lost 3 bases, and 14 bases lay in between. This CDR3 has 15 amino acids. The V gene's germline CDR1 is SGHTA and CDR2 FQGNSA. The CDR3 sequence is CASSVRTGSNQPQHF. The CDR3, as DNA: TGTGCCAGCAGCGTCAGAACAGGGTCCAATCAGCCCCAGCATTTT.

The rearrangement joins TRBV2 to TRBJ2-1; D might be TRBD1 (5 bases). The germline CDR1 and CDR2 sequences are SNHLY and FYNNEI. The CDR3 is 14 amino acids. V lost 6 bases to trimming and J lost 2 bases, with 11 bases between them. The CDR3 region is CASRRRQTYNEQFF. The CDR3 nucleotides are TGTGCCAGCAGACGGAGACAGACCTACAATGAGCAGTTCTTC. The complete variable domain, with remaining parts taken from reference TRBV2 and TRBJ2-1, reads EPEVTQTPSHQVTQMGQEVILRCVPISNHLYFYWYRQILGQKVEFLVSFYNNEISEKSEIFDDQFSVERPDGSNFTLKIRSTKLEDSAMYFCASRRRQTYNEQFFGPGTRLTVL.

The chain couples TRBV7-8 to TRBJ2-7; the match to TRBD1 covers 9 bases. From germline, CDR1 is SGHVS and CDR2 FQNEAQ. V shed 4 bases, J shed 3 bases, and the junction held 4 bases outside the gene matches. The CDR3 contains 14 residues. Here the CDR3 DNA reads TGTGCCAGCAGCTCCCCGGGACAGGGCTACGAGCAGTACTTC. As protein: CASSSPGQGYEQYF.

The CDR3 nucleotides are TGTGCCAGCAGCCGTGACAGGGGGGGAGATACGCAGTATTTT. Translating gives CASSRDRGGDTQYF. V gene TRBV4-2 combines with J gene TRBJ2-3; 9 bases agree with TRBD1. The V gene end was trimmed by 4 bases and the J gene end by 5 bases; junction bases not matched to a gene: 4. Germline V gene data show CDR1 as LGHNA and CDR2 as YNFKEQ. The length of the CDR3 is 14 residues.

This clone was counted once. V is TRBV4-1 and J is TRBJ2-7, with D possibly being TRBD2 (6 bases). The CDR3 loop spans 15 amino acids. Trimming removed 1 base from V and 6 bases from J, with 16 bases in between. Germline values: CDR1 MGHRA, CDR2 YSYEKL. The CDR3 bases are TGCGCCAGCAGCCAAGTAGCGGTCGTACTTGGCGAGCAGTACTTC. This encodes CASSQVAVVLGEQYF.